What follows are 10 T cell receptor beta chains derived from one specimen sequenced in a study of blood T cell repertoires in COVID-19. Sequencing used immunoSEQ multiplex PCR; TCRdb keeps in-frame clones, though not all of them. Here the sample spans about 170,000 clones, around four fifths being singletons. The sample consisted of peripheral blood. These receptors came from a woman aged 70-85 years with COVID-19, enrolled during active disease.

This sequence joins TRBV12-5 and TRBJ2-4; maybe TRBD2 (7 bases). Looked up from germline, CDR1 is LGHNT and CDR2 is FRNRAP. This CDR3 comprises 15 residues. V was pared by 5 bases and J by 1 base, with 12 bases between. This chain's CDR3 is CASGVGGLAKNIQYF. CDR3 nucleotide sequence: TGTGCTAGTGGTGTGGGGGGGCTGGCCAAAAACATTCAGTACTTC. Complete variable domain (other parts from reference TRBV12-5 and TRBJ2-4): DARVTQTPRHKVTEMGQEVTMRCQPILGHNTVFWYRQTMMQGLELLAYFRNRAPLDDSGMPKDRFSAEMPDATLATLKIQPSEPRDSAVYFCASGVGGLAKNIQYFGAGTRLSVL.

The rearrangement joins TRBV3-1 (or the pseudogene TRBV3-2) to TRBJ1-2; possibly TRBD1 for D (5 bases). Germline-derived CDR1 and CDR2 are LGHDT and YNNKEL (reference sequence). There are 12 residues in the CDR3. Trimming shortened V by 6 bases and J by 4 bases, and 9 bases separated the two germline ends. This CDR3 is CASSPDSYGYTF. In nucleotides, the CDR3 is TGTGCCAGCAGTCCAGACAGCTATGGCTACACCTTC.

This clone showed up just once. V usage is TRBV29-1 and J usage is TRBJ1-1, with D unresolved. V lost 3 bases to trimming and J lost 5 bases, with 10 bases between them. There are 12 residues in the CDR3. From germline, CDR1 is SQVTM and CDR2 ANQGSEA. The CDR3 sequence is CSVEIRGTEAFF. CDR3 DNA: TGCAGCGTTGAGATCCGGGGAACTGAAGCTTTCTTT.

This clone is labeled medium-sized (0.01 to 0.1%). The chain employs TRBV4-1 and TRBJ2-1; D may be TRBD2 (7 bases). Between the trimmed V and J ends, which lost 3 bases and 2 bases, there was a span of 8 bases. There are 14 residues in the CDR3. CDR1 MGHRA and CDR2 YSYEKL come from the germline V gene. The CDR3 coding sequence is TGCGCCAGCAGCCAGGGGGGGCCCTACAATGAGCAGTTCTTC. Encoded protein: CASSQGGPYNEQFF.

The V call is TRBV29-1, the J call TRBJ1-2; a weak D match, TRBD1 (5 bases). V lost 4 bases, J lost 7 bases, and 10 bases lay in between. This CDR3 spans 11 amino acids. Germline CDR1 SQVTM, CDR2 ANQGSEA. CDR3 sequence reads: CSVGQGSGYTF. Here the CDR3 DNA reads TGCAGCGTTGGTCAGGGATCTGGCTACACCTTC. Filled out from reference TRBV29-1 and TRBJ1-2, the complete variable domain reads SAVISQKPSRDICQRGTSLTIQCQVDSQVTMMFWYRQQPGQSLTLIATANQGSEATYESGFVIDKFPISRPNLTFSTLTVSNMSPEDSSIYLCSVGQGSGYTFGSGTRLTVV.

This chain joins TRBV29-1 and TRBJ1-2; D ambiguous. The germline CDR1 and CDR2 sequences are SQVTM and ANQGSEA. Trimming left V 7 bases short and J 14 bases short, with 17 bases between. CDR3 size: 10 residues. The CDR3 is CSALWEVWTF. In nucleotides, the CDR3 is TGCAGCGCCCTTTGGGAGGTTTGGACCTTC.

The CDR3 bases are TGTGCCAGCAGCTTGGGACAGGGGACTGAAGCTTTCTTT. It yields the protein CASSLGQGTEAFF. This chain links TRBV7-7 with TRBJ1-1, with 10 positions matching TRBD1. Germline lookup yields CDR1 SSHAT and CDR2 FNYEAQ (reference sequence). With V trimmed by 3 bases and J by 5 bases, 0 bases remained unmatched. The CDR3 length is 13 residues.

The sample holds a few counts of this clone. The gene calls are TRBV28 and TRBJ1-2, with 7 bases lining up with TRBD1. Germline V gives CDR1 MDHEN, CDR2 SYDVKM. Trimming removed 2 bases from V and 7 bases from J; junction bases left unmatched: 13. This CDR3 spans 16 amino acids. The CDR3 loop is CASSLKGQATYSGYTF. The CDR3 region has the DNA TGTGCCAGCAGTTTAAAAGGACAGGCTACCTATTCTGGCTACACCTTC.

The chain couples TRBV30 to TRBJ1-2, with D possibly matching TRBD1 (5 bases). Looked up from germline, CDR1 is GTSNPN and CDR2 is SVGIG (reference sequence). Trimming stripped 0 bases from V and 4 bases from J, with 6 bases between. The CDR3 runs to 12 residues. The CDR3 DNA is TGTGCCTGGAGTGTGACAGTCTATGGCTACACCTTC. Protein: CAWSVTVYGYTF.

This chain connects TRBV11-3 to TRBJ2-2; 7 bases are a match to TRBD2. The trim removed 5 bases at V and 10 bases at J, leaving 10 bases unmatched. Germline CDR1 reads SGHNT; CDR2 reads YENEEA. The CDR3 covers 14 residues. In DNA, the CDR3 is TGTGCCAGCAGCCGGAACGCGGGAGCGGTGGAGCTGTTTTTT. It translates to CASSRNAGAVELFF.